The 9 T cell receptor beta chains below come from one sample, sequenced in a study of cytomegalovirus exposure and HLA in healthy donors. With 60 Vbeta and 13 Jbeta primers, the PCR was carried out. Clones were sequenced by immunoSEQ multiplex PCR, and TCRdb holds only the in-frame ones, with some missing. Of approximately 100,000 clones in the sample, 74% were seen once. The sample was PBMCs. All receptors come from a man aged 45-60 years in good health and CMV-seropositive.

This clone was recorded a few times. V gene TRBV6-1 combines with J gene TRBJ2-3, with TRBD2 identical over 8 bases. V lost 3 bases and J lost 1; bases outside the gene matches: 6. From germline, CDR1 is MNHNS and CDR2 SASEGT. This CDR3 has 16 residues. CDR3 DNA sequence: TGTGCCAGCAGTGACCCCGGACTAGCCCGCACAGATACGCAGTATTTT. Its protein product is CASSDPGLARTDTQYF.

This chain connects TRBV10-3 to TRBJ2-5; 8 nucleotides line up with TRBD2. Looked up from germline, CDR1 is ENHRY and CDR2 is SYGVKD. J lost 2 bases, V lost 5 bases, and 1 base had no gene match. There are 13 residues in the CDR3. The CDR3 here is CAISTSGQETQYF. The CDR3 bases are TGTGCCATCAGTACTAGCGGACAAGAGACCCAGTACTTC.

This clone showed up just a few times. This rearrangement joins TRBV2 to TRBJ1-2; no clear D. Trimming removed 1 base from V and 0 bases from J, with 9 bases in between. Germline CDR1 reads SNHLY; CDR2 reads FYNNEI. This CDR3 spans 15 amino acids. This CDR3 is CASSEGKGANYGYTF. In DNA form, the CDR3 reads TGTGCCAGCAGTGAAGGAAAAGGAGCTAACTATGGCTACACCTTC.

The chain joins TRBV5-1 to TRBJ2-5; 9 bases fit TRBD1. Trimming at V came to 4 bases and at J to 6 bases, leaving 13 bases not matched to a gene. CDR3 length: 16 amino acids. Germline V gene sequence: CDR1 SGHRS, CDR2 YFSETQ. CDR3 in amino acids: CASSLRSGTGRKTQYF. The CDR3 region has the DNA TGCGCCAGCAGCCTGAGATCCGGGACAGGGAGGAAGACCCAGTACTTC.

V gene TRBV2 combines with J gene TRBJ2-7; 7 bases are shared with TRBD2. V was pared by 4 bases and J by 2 bases, with 5 bases of the junction left unmatched. Germline loops: CDR1 SNHLY, CDR2 FYNNEI. This CDR3 has 14 residues. In DNA, the CDR3 is TGTGCCAGCAGTGTATGGCGGGGGACCTACGAGCAGTACTTC. Amino acid sequence: CASSVWRGTYEQYF.

The chain is built from TRBV5-1 and TRBJ1-2, with 8 bases aligning to TRBD1. Germline lookup yields CDR1 SGHRS and CDR2 YFSETQ. The CDR3 totals 15 residues. With V trimmed by 4 bases and J by 8 bases, 13 bases remained unmatched. The CDR3 reads CASSPRQGPLGGYTF. As DNA, the CDR3 is TGCGCCAGCAGCCCCAGACAGGGGCCGCTGGGGGGCTACACCTTC.

This clone appeared once. This sequence joins TRBV19 and TRBJ2-2; 7 nucleotides line up with TRBD2. V trimming: 5 bases; J trimming: 2 bases; junction bases outside the gene matches: 5. From germline, CDR1 is LNHDA and CDR2 SQIVND (reference sequence). The CDR3 has 15 amino acids. CDR3 amino acids: CASSVGTTNTGELFF. In DNA form, the CDR3 reads TGTGCCAGTAGTGTCGGGACTACTAACACCGGGGAGCTGTTTTTT. The variable domain in full, completed from reference TRBV19 and TRBJ2-2, reads DGGITQSPKYLFRKEGQNVTLSCEQNLNHDAMYWYRQDPGQGLRLIYYSQIVNDFQKGDIAEGYSVSREKKESFPLTVTSAQKNPTAFYLCASSVGTTNTGELFFGEGSRLTVL.

The rearrangement joins TRBV5-1 to TRBJ1-5; tentatively, D is TRBD1 (5 bases). Looked up from germline, CDR1 is SGHRS and CDR2 is YFSETQ. This CDR3 is built from 17 residues. The V gene lost 5 bases and the J gene lost 3 bases, with 21 bases spanning the gap. Here the CDR3 DNA reads TGCGCCAGCAGACCGGGAGGTGCGGGGGGGATCAATCAGCCCCAGCATTTT. It translates to CASRPGGAGGINQPQHF.

The chain recombines TRBV6-1 with TRBJ1-6; 8 bases are a match to TRBD1. The trim removed 1 base at V and 7 bases at J, leaving 6 bases unmatched. Germline assignment: CDR1 MNHNS and CDR2 SASEGT. The CDR3 is 16 residues long. The CDR3 region is CASSEVWDRINSPLHF. CDR3 DNA: TGTGCCAGCAGTGAAGTATGGGACAGGATAAATTCACCCCTCCACTTT.